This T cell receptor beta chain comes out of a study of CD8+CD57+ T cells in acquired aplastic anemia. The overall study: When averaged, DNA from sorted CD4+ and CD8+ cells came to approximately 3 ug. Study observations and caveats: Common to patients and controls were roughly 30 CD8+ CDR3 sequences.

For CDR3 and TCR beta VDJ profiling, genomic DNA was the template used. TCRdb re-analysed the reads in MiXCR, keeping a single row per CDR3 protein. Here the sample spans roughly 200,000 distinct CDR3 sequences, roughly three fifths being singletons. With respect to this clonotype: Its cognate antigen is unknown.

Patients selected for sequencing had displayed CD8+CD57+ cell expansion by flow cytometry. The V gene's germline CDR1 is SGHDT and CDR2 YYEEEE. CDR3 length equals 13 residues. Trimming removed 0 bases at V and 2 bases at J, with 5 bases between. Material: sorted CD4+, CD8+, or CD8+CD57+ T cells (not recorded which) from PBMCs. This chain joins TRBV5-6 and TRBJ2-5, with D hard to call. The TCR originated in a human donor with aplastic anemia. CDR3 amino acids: CASSLVLQETQYF. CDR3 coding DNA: TGTGCCAGCAGCTTGGTCTTGCAAGAGACCCAGTACTTC.